Below are 18 T cell receptor beta chains sequenced from a single sample in a study of T cell repertoires in cytomegalovirus infection. TCRdb itself ran the reads through MiXCR, one entry per CDR3 protein. The profile shows approximately 1,000,000 distinct CDR3 sequences, around a third of them singletons. No antigens are known for them. The sample consisted of cultured CD8+ T cells from PBMCs, taken from culture after CMV antigen stimulation. The receptors derive from a human donor in good health (CMV status not recorded). Some clones in this sample may be carry-over from other donors' samples.

The V call is TRBV6-1, the J call TRBJ2-1; D gene ambiguous. This CDR3 region has 15 residues. The germline V and J ends were trimmed by 0 bases and 8 bases, with 14 bases remaining between them. Germline values: CDR1 MNHNS, CDR2 SASEGT. The CDR3 is CASSEAVYPRDEQFF. Here the CDR3 DNA reads TGTGCCAGCAGTGAAGCGGTCTACCCACGGGATGAGCAGTTCTTC.

About this clonotype: A junction end diverges from the germline sequence, so it may reflect a read error. This chain connects TRBV7-7 to TRBJ2-2; 7 bases match TRBD2. Germline V gene lookup returns CDR1 SSHAT and CDR2 FNYEAQ (reference sequence). The CDR3 loop spans 17 amino acids. CDR3 region: CASSLDLGGAGTGELFF. In DNA, the CDR3 is TGTGCTAGCAGCTTAGACCTGGGAGGGGCTGGCACCGGGGAGCTGTTTTTT.

This clonotype was observed a handful of times. The chain links TRBV6-1 to TRBJ1-5, with TRBD1 matching 11 bases. Germline trimming cut 5 bases from V and 0 bases from J; bases unmatched to any gene: 9. In germline, CDR1 is MNHNS, CDR2 SASEGT. This CDR3 has 18 amino acids. The CDR3 nucleotides are TGTGCCAGCAGTTCCGGCGGGACAGGGGGAAATAGCAATCAGCCCCAGCATTTT. This translates into CASSSGGTGGNSNQPQHF.

The chain combines TRBV5-8 with TRBJ2-6, with D uncertain. The CDR3 covers 14 residues. Germline V CDR1 and CDR2: SGHTS, YDEGEE. V was pared by 5 bases and J by 2 bases, with 8 bases between. The CDR3 region has the DNA TGTGCCAGCAGGGACGGTGCTGGGGCCAACGTCCTGACTTTC. Translated: CASRDGAGANVLTF.

There are many counts of this clonotype. The V and J genes are TRBV7-6 and TRBJ1-2; D is undetermined. This CDR3 is built from 13 residues. Deletions cut 4 bases from V and 4 bases from J, with 10 bases between. Germline V gives CDR1 SGHVS, CDR2 FNYEAQ. This chain's CDR3 is CASSSGNIYGYTF. The CDR3 DNA reads TGTGCCAGCAGCTCCGGGAACATCTATGGCTACACCTTC.

The chain recombines TRBV6-1 with TRBJ2-2; D not resolved. V was trimmed by 4 bases and J by 10 bases, leaving 16 bases between them. This CDR3 comprises 14 residues. Germline V gene data show CDR1 as MNHNS and CDR2 as SASEGT. CDR3 amino acids: CASSVVDGPVELFF. CDR3 sequence (DNA): TGTGCCAGCAGTGTGGTTGATGGCCCGGTGGAGCTGTTTTTT.

There are a few counts of this clonotype. The chain carries TRBV6-2 or TRBV6-3 and TRBJ2-7, with no clear D. Germline V CDR1 and CDR2: MNHEY, SVGEGT. The CDR3 loop spans 16 amino acids. Between the trimmed V and J ends, which lost 4 bases and 0 bases, there was a span of 16 bases. The CDR3 loop is CASSSSWQPPSYEQYV. The DNA of the CDR3 is TGTGCCAGCAGTTCCTCGTGGCAGCCACCCTCCTACGAGCAGTACGTC.

V and J are TRBV7-6 and TRBJ1-1, with 7 bases that match TRBD1. Germline trimming cut 5 bases from V and 6 bases from J; bases unmatched to any gene: 9. The CDR3 loop spans 14 amino acids. Germline-derived CDR1 and CDR2 are SGHVS and FNYEAQ. CDR3 nucleotide sequence: TGTGCCAGCAGCCCGGCCAGGGGGGTCGCTGAAGCTTTCTTT. Translation: CASSPARGVAEAFF.

This clonotype was counted a few times. V is TRBV29-1 and J is TRBJ1-1; TRBD1 might be the D (6 bases). The CDR3 spans 13 residues. Germline assignment: CDR1 SQVTM and CDR2 ANQGSEA. Trimming removed 3 bases at V and 0 bases at J, with 8 bases between. The CDR3 spells CSVETGLNTEAFF. The CDR3 DNA follows: TGCAGCGTTGAGACAGGCCTGAACACTGAAGCTTTCTTT.

V and J are TRBV19 and TRBJ1-2; possible D gene TRBD1, 5 bases. V lost 1 base to trimming and J lost 4 bases, with 10 bases between them. The germline V gene encodes CDR1 LNHDA and CDR2 SQIVND (reference sequence). The CDR3 runs 14 residues. CDR3 DNA: TGTGCCAGTAGTATAGCGGACACGATCTATGGCTACACCTTC. Encoded protein: CASSIADTIYGYTF.

For this clonotype: The junction does not match germline at one end; this may be a read error. V gene TRBV7-6 combines with J gene TRBJ1-2; 7 bases line up with TRBD1. The germline V gene has CDR1 SGHVS and CDR2 FNYEAQ. This CDR3 has 11 residues. In nucleotides, the CDR3 is TGTGCCAGCAGCCGTGGGCAGGGGGTAGTCTTC. It specifies CASSRGQGVVF.

The chain recombines TRBV2 with TRBJ1-3; D remains unclear. V gave up 3 bases and J gave up 3 bases, with 9 bases separating them. CDR1 and CDR2 from the germline V gene are SNHLY and FYNNEI. The CDR3 extends over 14 amino acids. The CDR3 region is CASSDGSGGNTIYF. The CDR3 coding sequence is TGTGCCAGCAGTGATGGAAGCGGTGGAAACACCATATATTTT.

The V call is TRBV5-1, the J call TRBJ1-5; D ambiguous. V lost 1 base and J lost 0, with 14 bases in between. The germline CDR1 and CDR2 sequences are SGHRS and YFSETQ. The CDR3 contains 17 residues. The CDR3 coding sequence is TGCGCCAGCAGCTTGCTGCCTGACGTAGATAGCAATCAGCCCCAGCATTTT. It translates to CASSLLPDVDSNQPQHF.

The V call is TRBV20-1, the J call TRBJ2-1; a weak D match, TRBD2 (6 bases). The ends were cut back, 3 bases at V and 0 bases at J, with 18 bases in the middle. The germline V gene encodes CDR1 DFQATT and CDR2 SNEGSKA (reference sequence). The CDR3 has 17 residues. For the CDR3, the DNA is TGCAGTGCTAGGCTAAGGGGTTTTAGCGGCTCCTACAATGAGCAGTTCTTC. This codes for CSARLRGFSGSYNEQFF.

Many counts were recorded for this clonotype. The J gene is TRBJ2-1, the V gene TRBV6-1; D perhaps matches TRBD2 (5 bases). The CDR3 is 15 amino acids. Germline V gene data show CDR1 as MNHNS and CDR2 as SASEGT. V was trimmed by 7 bases and J by 5 bases, leaving 18 bases between them. CDR3 residues: CASINGVGSDNEQFF. For the CDR3, the DNA is TGTGCCAGCATTAACGGGGTGGGGAGCGACAATGAGCAGTTCTTC.

The chain combines TRBV6-2 or TRBV6-3 with TRBJ2-7; 10 bases match TRBD1. CDR1 and CDR2 from the germline V gene are MNHEY and SVGEGT. This CDR3 is built from 16 residues. Germline trimming cut 2 bases from V and 5 bases from J; bases unmatched to any gene: 9. The CDR3 bases are TGTGCCAGCAGTTACACCCGGGACAGGGGATCGAACGAGCAGTACTTC. Residues: CASSYTRDRGSNEQYF.

The chain employs TRBV19 and TRBJ1-1; 7 nucleotides line up with TRBD1. This CDR3 is 13 amino acids long. Germline loops: CDR1 LNHDA, CDR2 SQIVND (reference sequence). The V and J ends lost 7 bases and 4 bases, in that order; junction bases with no gene match: 6. DNA for the CDR3: TGTGCCAGTAATAACAGGGGCGGCACTGAAGCTTTCTTT. It codes for CASNNRGGTEAFF.

The chain combines TRBV27 with TRBJ2-2; D tentatively reads TRBD1 or TRBD2 (6 bases each). Between the trimmed V and J ends, which lost 1 base and 7 bases, there was a span of 16 bases. The CDR3 runs to 16 residues. Germline V CDR1 and CDR2: MNHEY, SMNVEV (reference sequence). The CDR3 DNA follows: TGTGCCAGCAGTTTATTTACGGGGGCCTGGGGCGGGGAGCTGTTTTTT. Its protein is CASSLFTGAWGGELFF.